This TCR beta chain emerged from a study of shared clonotypes between healthy human individuals. Study context: The people who gave samples were a couple of women and a few men aged 18 to 49. Broader study findings: Rarefaction gave evidence that sorted-subset sequencing remained incomplete despite large depth.

Clones were read by immunoSEQ multiplex PCR, and TCRdb kept only the in-frame ones, dropping some. Here the sample spans 1.5 million to 2.5 million clones, less than 95% being singletons. Naive CD8 cells comprised CD45RO-negative, CCR7-positively selected cells, excluding terminally differentiated effector memory CD45RA+ cells. As to this clone: The antigen remains undetermined.

Germline V CDR1 and CDR2: LNHDA, SQIVND (reference sequence). The CDR3 consists of 16 residues. J was trimmed by 4 bases and V by 7 bases; bases with no gene match: 13. V and J are TRBV19 and TRBJ2-1, with 7 bases identical to TRBD2. The sequenced sample consisted of naive CD8+ T cells sorted from blood. The clonotype originates from a man younger than 30 in good health. The CDR3 sequence is CASNGRGGREYNEQFF. The CDR3, as DNA: TGTGCCAGTAATGGGCGCGGCGGGAGAGAATACAATGAGCAGTTCTTC. The full variable domain, its missing parts supplied by reference TRBV19 and TRBJ2-1, is DGGITQSPKYLFRKEGQNVTLSCEQNLNHDAMYWYRQDPGQGLRLIYYSQIVNDFQKGDIAEGYSVSREKKESFPLTVTSAQKNPTAFYLCASNGRGGREYNEQFFGPGTRLTVL.